The 27 T cell receptor beta chains below were found in one sample sequenced in a study of blood T cell repertoires in COVID-19. Assay: immunoSEQ multiplex PCR; the TCRdb copy retains only in-frame clones and omits some. The sample lists roughly 100,000 clones, 87% seen once, with more than 14% in the top ten. Sequenced input: peripheral blood. Source of these receptors: a man aged 50 to 60 with acute or convalescent COVID-19.

This clone was detected only once. The chain carries TRBV5-5 and TRBJ2-3; TRBD1 might be the D (5 bases). Germline values: CDR1 SGHKS, CDR2 YYEKEE (reference sequence). V was trimmed by 0 bases and J by 5 bases, leaving 13 bases between them. The CDR3 loop spans 15 amino acids. As DNA, the CDR3 is TGTGCCAGCAGCTTGGACGGACACCAGAGAGATACGCAGTATTTT. Protein product: CASSLDGHQRDTQYF.

The CDR3 loop is CSVAGPSGEQYF. The CDR3 region has the DNA TGCAGCGTCGCGGGACCTTCGGGCGAGCAGTACTTC. V usage is TRBV29-1 and J usage is TRBJ2-7; a weak D match, TRBD2 (6 bases). The CDR3 runs 12 residues. V was cut by 6 bases and J by 6 bases, with 15 bases left in between. Germline CDR1 SQVTM, CDR2 ANQGSEA.

This CDR3 is CASSPLAGGGNEQFF. CDR3 DNA: TGTGCCAGCTCCCCTCTAGCGGGAGGGGGCAATGAGCAGTTCTTC. V and J are TRBV18 and TRBJ2-1; 12 bases agree with TRBD2. Per the germline V gene, CDR1 is KGHSH and CDR2 is LQKENI. J lost 6 bases, V lost 6 bases, and 6 bases had no gene match. The CDR3 has 15 residues.

The rearrangement links TRBV2 to TRBJ1-4; possibly TRBD1 for D (5 bases). The V gene's germline CDR1 is SNHLY and CDR2 FYNNEI. Trimming stripped 11 bases from V and 8 bases from J, with 18 bases between. The CDR3 has 13 amino acids. This CDR3 is CASRGGVIEKLFF. CDR3 coding DNA: TGTGCCTCGAGAGGAGGGGTGATCGAAAAACTGTTTTTT.

The genes are TRBV3-1 (or the pseudogene TRBV3-2) and TRBJ2-1; D is perhaps TRBD2 (5 bases). Germline CDR1 is LGHDT and CDR2 is YNNKEL (reference sequence). The CDR3 consists of 15 residues. Deletions cut 0 bases from V and 4 bases from J, with 10 bases between. CDR3 coding DNA: TGTGCCAGCAGCCAAGACGAGCGGAGGTACAATGAGCAGTTCTTC. It codes for CASSQDERRYNEQFF.

The chain joins TRBV19 to TRBJ2-7, with D possibly TRBD1 on 5 matching bases. The V end lost 5 bases, the J end lost 6 bases, and 20 bases lay between the germline ends. The length of the CDR3 is 15 residues. CDR1 and CDR2 (germline): LNHDA, SQIVND (reference sequence). The CDR3 loop is CASSPPGRVRGEQYF. CDR3 sequence (DNA): TGTGCCAGTAGTCCTCCCGGGCGAGTTAGGGGCGAGCAGTACTTC.

CDR3 DNA sequence: TGTGCCAGCTTACTCATAATCCCCGGACTAGCGGGACCGTACCCGAACACCGGGGAGCTGTTTTTT. Its translation is CASLLIIPGLAGPYPNTGELFF. This chain uses TRBV18 with TRBJ2-2; 12 bases are shared with TRBD2. Germline V gene lookup returns CDR1 KGHSH and CDR2 LQKENI. Germline trimming cut 7 bases from V and 0 bases from J; bases unmatched to any gene: 21. This CDR3 is 22 amino acids long.

CDR3 residues: CASSLALGSYEQYF. CDR3 coding DNA: TGTGCCAGCAGCTTAGCCCTGGGGAGCTACGAGCAGTACTTC. The chain links TRBV11-2 to TRBJ2-7; maybe TRBD2 (5 bases). The CDR3 extends over 14 amino acids. Germline values: CDR1 SGHAT, CDR2 FQNNGV. V lost 1 base and J 3 bases, leaving 10 bases between the germline ends.

This clone showed up just once. This chain joins TRBV5-5 and TRBJ1-3, with D possibly matching TRBD1 (6 bases). The germline V gene has CDR1 SGHKS and CDR2 YYEKEE (reference sequence). The CDR3 runs to 14 residues. Trimming left V 0 bases short and J 3 bases short, with 7 bases between. Written as DNA, the CDR3 is TGTGCCAGCAGCTTGGCAGGGGATGGAAACACCATATATTTT. It translates to CASSLAGDGNTIYF.

The chain couples TRBV7-7 to TRBJ2-5; the match to TRBD1 covers 8 bases. The CDR3 covers 15 residues. After removal of 5 bases from V and 2 bases from J, the junction contained 7 bases not matched to a gene. Germline lookup yields CDR1 SSHAT and CDR2 FNYEAQ (reference sequence). CDR3 loop: CASSPTGVSQETQYF. For the CDR3, the DNA is TGTGCCAGCAGCCCGACAGGGGTGTCACAAGAGACCCAGTACTTC. Using reference TRBV7-7 and TRBJ2-5 for the parts outside the CDR3, the full variable domain is GAGVSQSPRYKVTKRGQDVTLRCDPISSHATLYWYQQALGQGPEFLTYFNYEAQPDKSGLPSDRFSAERPEGSISTLTIQRTEQRDSAMYRCASSPTGVSQETQYFGPGTRLLVL.

The gene calls are TRBV28 and TRBJ1-1; possible D gene TRBD1, 6 bases. This CDR3 has 14 residues. V lost 3 bases and J lost 7, with 15 bases in between. Germline values: CDR1 MDHEN, CDR2 SYDVKM. For the CDR3, the DNA is TGTGCCAGCAGTTTTAGGGGGGGCGCCATTGAAGCTTTCTTT. This encodes CASSFRGGAIEAFF.

The chain combines TRBV30 with TRBJ2-3; 10 bases are a match to TRBD2. CDR3 length equals 13 residues. V lost 3 bases, J lost 5 bases, and 2 bases stayed unmatched. Germline CDR1 reads GTSNPN; CDR2 reads SVGIG (reference sequence). CDR3 nucleotides: TGTGCCTGGAGACGACTAGCGGGAGATACGCAGTATTTT. Translated: CAWRRLAGDTQYF.

For the CDR3, the DNA is TGTGCCAGCAAGGGGACAGGGCTATACGAGCAGTACTTC. This encodes CASKGTGLYEQYF. This rearrangement joins TRBV2 to TRBJ2-7; 9 bases line up with TRBD1. This CDR3 comprises 13 residues. Germline-derived CDR1 and CDR2 are SNHLY and FYNNEI. Trimming cost V 7 bases and J 4 bases; bases outside gene matches: 5.

CDR3 sequence reads: CASTTSGMRRGNNYGYTF. The CDR3 nucleotides read TGTGCCAGTACCACTTCCGGAATGCGGCGGGGGAATAACTATGGCTACACCTTC. The rearrangement links TRBV19 to TRBJ1-2; D is possibly TRBD1 (5 bases). Trimming shortened V by 7 bases and J by 1 base, and 25 bases separated the two germline ends. This CDR3 contains 18 residues. Per germline, CDR1 LNHDA and CDR2 SQIVND (reference sequence).

There are a few counts of this clone. The chain employs TRBV24-1 and TRBJ2-7; the match to TRBD2 covers 12 bases. The CDR3 runs 16 residues. The germline gives CDR1 KGHDR, CDR2 SFDVKD. Losses at the gene ends were 4 bases for V and 3 bases for J; bases not matched to a gene: 6. The DNA for the CDR3 is TGTGCCACCAGTGACAGGACTAGCGGGGAAAACTACGAGCAGTACTTC. This codes for CATSDRTSGENYEQYF.

The chain employs TRBV9 and TRBJ2-1; 12 nucleotides agree with TRBD2. The V gene's germline CDR1 is SGDLS and CDR2 YYNGEE. Trimming took 0 bases from V and 8 from J; bases not matched to a gene: 6. The CDR3 consists of 16 residues. The CDR3 DNA follows: TGTGCCAGCAGCGTAGGCCTAGCGGGAGGGCAGGATGAGCAGTTCTTC. Translating it yields CASSVGLAGGQDEQFF.

The V and J genes are TRBV5-1 and TRBJ1-4; 10 bases align to TRBD1. V was clipped by 4 bases and J by 5 bases; unmatched bases: 5. Germline V gene data show CDR1 as SGHRS and CDR2 as YFSETQ. CDR3 size: 15 residues. CDR3 protein: CASSQTGGGNEKLFF. DNA for the CDR3: TGCGCCAGCAGCCAGACAGGGGGCGGGAATGAAAAACTGTTTTTT.

The rearrangement links TRBV7-9 to TRBJ2-5; D is possibly TRBD2 (6 bases). The CDR3 is 14 amino acids. Trimming left V 3 bases short and J 7 bases short, with 15 bases between. CDR1 is SEHNR, CDR2 FQNEAQ, per germline (reference sequence). In DNA, the CDR3 is TGTGCCAGCAGCTTGGGGCCACAGGAGGGGACCCAGTACTTC. It yields the protein CASSLGPQEGTQYF. The entire variable domain, with the rest obtained from reference TRBV7-9 and TRBJ2-5, is as follows: DTGVSQNPRHKITKRGQNVTFRCDPISEHNRLYWYRQTLGQGPEFLTYFQNEAQLEKSRLLSDRFSAERPKGSFSTLEIQRTEQGDSAMYLCASSLGPQEGTQYFGPGTRLLVL.

A single count supports this clone. The chain couples TRBV12-3 or TRBV12-4 to TRBJ2-1, with D maybe TRBD1 (6 bases). Trimming removed 4 bases from V and 10 bases from J, with 8 bases in between. The CDR3 has 11 residues. In DNA form, the CDR3 reads TGTGCCAGCAGTTACAGGGCAGAGCAGTTCTTC. This sequence encodes CASSYRAEQFF.

With regard to this clone: The identical CDR3 is also encoded by other nucleotide sequences in the sample. This rearrangement joins TRBV18 to TRBJ2-3; 10 positions match TRBD2. With V trimmed by 6 bases and J by 6 bases, 6 bases remained unmatched. The length of the CDR3 is 14 residues. Germline CDR1 KGHSH, CDR2 LQKENI. The CDR3 DNA reads as TGTGCCAGCTCCCCTAGCGGGAGAGGGGATACGCAGTATTTT. Its protein is CASSPSGRGDTQYF.

This clone was found once. This rearrangement joins TRBV6-5 to TRBJ2-7, with D uncertain. The CDR3 has 13 amino acids. V lost 6 bases to trimming and J lost 2 bases, with 11 bases between them. The germline V gene encodes CDR1 MNHEY and CDR2 SVGAGI. This CDR3 reads CASRAGLPYEQYF. The CDR3 DNA sequence: TGTGCCAGCAGGGCCGGGTTGCCCTACGAGCAGTACTTC.

The chain joins TRBV3-1 (or the pseudogene TRBV3-2) to TRBJ2-5; D is possibly TRBD2 (6 bases). V gave up 10 bases and J gave up 0 bases, with 18 bases separating them. The CDR3 is made up of 15 amino acids. Germline loops: CDR1 LGHDT, CDR2 YNNKEL (reference sequence). CDR3 amino acids: CATRRRRAHQETQYF. The CDR3 nucleotides read TGTGCCACCCGGAGGCGGAGGGCTCACCAAGAGACCCAGTACTTC.

Written as DNA, the CDR3 is TGTGCCTGGAGTGTCGGTTCCTACAATGAGCAGTTCTTC. The encoded protein is CAWSVGSYNEQFF. This rearrangement joins TRBV30 to TRBJ2-1; D call uncertain. The CDR3 consists of 13 residues. Germline V gives CDR1 GTSNPN, CDR2 SVGIG (reference sequence). V dropped 0 bases and J dropped 1 base, with 4 bases sitting between them. Complete variable domain (other parts from reference TRBV30 and TRBJ2-1): SQTIHQWPATLVQPVGSPLSLECTVEGTSNPNLYWYRQAAGRGLQLLFYSVGIGQISSEVPQNLSASRPQDRQFILSSKKLLLSDSGFYLCAWSVGSYNEQFFGPGTRLTVL.

The J gene is TRBJ2-1, the V gene TRBV3-1 (or the pseudogene TRBV3-2); 7 bases match TRBD2. Germline CDR1 is LGHDT and CDR2 is YNNKEL (reference sequence). V was pared by 5 bases and J by 6 bases, with 1 base of the junction left unmatched. The CDR3 has 12 amino acids. The CDR3 spells CASSWTSNEQFF. DNA for the CDR3: TGTGCCAGCAGCTGGACTAGCAATGAGCAGTTCTTC.

The rearrangement uses TRBV7-9 and TRBJ1-1; a weak D match, TRBD1 (5 bases). Trimming left V 5 bases short and J 7 bases short, with 20 bases between. This CDR3 region has 15 residues. Per germline, CDR1 SEHNR and CDR2 FQNEAQ (reference sequence). In DNA form, the CDR3 reads TGTGCCAGCAGCCCCGGTTTTCCCGGCGGGGGTGAAGCTTTCTTT. Amino acids: CASSPGFPGGGEAFF.

The V and J genes are TRBV2 and TRBJ2-7; D might be TRBD1 (6 bases). The V end lost 5 bases, the J end lost 0 bases, and 11 bases lay between the germline ends. Germline V gives CDR1 SNHLY, CDR2 FYNNEI. This CDR3 contains 14 residues. The CDR3, as DNA: TGTGCCAGCAGTATAACAGGGAACTCCTACGAGCAGTACTTC. As protein: CASSITGNSYEQYF.

The J gene is TRBJ2-3, the V gene TRBV11-3; D perhaps matches TRBD1 (6 bases). This CDR3 comprises 21 residues. Germline V gene data show CDR1 as SGHNT and CDR2 as YENEEA. V was pared by 0 bases and J by 0 bases, with 25 bases between. CDR3 bases: TGTGCCAGCAGCTTAGAATGGCCGGGACACTTTATCCCGCTTAGCACAGATACGCAGTATTTT. Translating it yields CASSLEWPGHFIPLSTDTQYF.